These 18 T cell receptor beta chains were sequenced from one sample in a study of blood T cell repertoires in COVID-19. The method was immunoSEQ multiplex PCR; TCRdb's version includes in-frame clones alone and lacks a portion of them. The sample consists of some 130,000 clones, around 89% of them appearing once. What was sequenced was peripheral blood. These receptors were collected from a man aged 55-75 years with active or convalescent COVID-19.

The CDR3 DNA follows: TGTGTCAGAAGCTTCCCGGGACAGGGGAACAATGAGCAGTTCTTC. This codes for CVRSFPGQGNNEQFF. The chain has TRBV7-5 and TRBJ2-1; whether TRBD1, the table's D call, matches the DNA was not checked. TRBV7-5 is an annotated pseudogene. This CDR3 region has 15 residues.

The CDR3 loop reads CASRPRGAAEAFF. CDR3 coding DNA: TGTGCCAGCAGACCTCGGGGGGCCGCTGAAGCTTTCTTT. J is TRBJ1-1 and V is TRBV3-1 (or the pseudogene TRBV3-2); tentatively, D is TRBD1 (6 bases). V was cut by 6 bases and J by 6 bases, with 14 bases left in between. This CDR3 comprises 13 residues. Germline V gene sequence: CDR1 LGHDT, CDR2 YNNKEL (reference sequence).

The chain employs TRBV6-5 and TRBJ2-1, with a tentative D call TRBD2 (6 bases). Deletions cut 5 bases from V and 6 bases from J, with 17 bases between. The germline gives CDR1 MNHEY, CDR2 SVGAGI. CDR3 length: 15 residues. CDR3 protein: CASSKGLVAGNEQFF. Here the CDR3 DNA reads TGTGCCAGCAGTAAGGGACTTGTAGCTGGCAATGAGCAGTTCTTC.

The chain joins TRBV4-3 to TRBJ1-1, with D possibly matching TRBD1 (6 bases). V lost 2 bases, J lost 0 bases, and 16 bases lay in between. This CDR3 is 17 amino acids long. Germline assignment: CDR1 LGHNA and CDR2 YSLEER. The DNA of the CDR3 is TGCGCCAGCAGCCAAACTGTCGGGGGGACATTGAACACTGAAGCTTTCTTT. Translated, it gives CASSQTVGGTLNTEAFF.

This chain uses TRBV28 with TRBJ1-2, with D unresolved. This CDR3 is built from 13 residues. CDR1 and CDR2 (germline): MDHEN, SYDVKM. V was cut by 3 bases and J by 2 bases, with 7 bases left in between. The CDR3 region has the DNA TGTGCCAGCAGTTTTAACAGAAACTATGGCTACACCTTC. Protein: CASSFNRNYGYTF.

As DNA, the CDR3 is TGTGCCAGTAGCCTGACAGGGAGGACTGAAGCTTTCTTT. Protein product: CASSLTGRTEAFF. V gene TRBV19 combines with J gene TRBJ1-1; 7 nucleotides match TRBD1. The germline CDR1 and CDR2 sequences are LNHDA and SQIVND (reference sequence). The CDR3 totals 13 residues. V shed 6 bases and J 5 bases; nucleotides not matched to a gene: 6.

This chain uses TRBV7-6 with TRBJ2-7; 8 bases agree with TRBD2. The CDR3 length is 14 residues. Per the germline V gene, CDR1 is SGHVS and CDR2 is FNYEAQ. With 1 base clipped from V and 2 bases from J, the junction kept 1 base outside the gene matches. This chain's CDR3 is CASSLGGLAYEQYF. The CDR3 DNA is TGTGCCAGCAGCTTAGGGGGACTAGCCTACGAGCAGTACTTC.

The rearrangement joins TRBV5-6 to TRBJ1-5; D call uncertain. The V gene's germline CDR1 is SGHDT and CDR2 YYEEEE. CDR3 length equals 16 residues. V lost 4 bases to trimming and J lost 6 bases, with 20 bases between them. The CDR3 is CASSMSRLGTGQPQHF. The CDR3 DNA sequence: TGTGCCAGCAGCATGAGTCGCCTTGGTACGGGTCAGCCCCAGCATTTT.

The chain combines TRBV28 with TRBJ1-2, with a possible D match to TRBD1 (6 bases). V lost 6 bases and J lost 3, with 17 bases in between. Germline-derived CDR1 and CDR2 are MDHEN and SYDVKM. The CDR3 spans 15 residues. The CDR3 DNA is TGTGCCAGCAGCCCTCGGCCGGGGGGCTACTATGGCTACACCTTC. It is translated as CASSPRPGGYYGYTF.

The chain joins TRBV4-3 to TRBJ1-4; D unclear. The length of the CDR3 is 18 residues. The V and J ends lost 5 bases and 0 bases respectively, with 19 bases between them. Germline V gives CDR1 LGHNA, CDR2 YSLEER. CDR3 loop: CASSSKGGGNSTNEKLFF. CDR3 nucleotides: TGCGCCAGCAGCTCAAAGGGAGGCGGAAATTCAACTAATGAAAAACTGTTTTTT.

The J gene is TRBJ2-5, the V gene TRBV5-5, with D perhaps TRBD1 (5 bases). V was trimmed by 4 bases and J by 0 bases, leaving 10 bases between them. The length of the CDR3 is 14 residues. Per germline, CDR1 SGHKS and CDR2 YYEKEE (reference sequence). The CDR3 reads CASSATGYQETQYF. The DNA of the CDR3 is TGTGCCAGCAGCGCTACAGGTTACCAAGAGACCCAGTACTTC. The whole variable domain, remainder taken from reference TRBV5-5 and TRBJ2-5, is DAGVTQSPTHLIKTRGQQVTLRCSPISGHKSVSWYQQVLGQGPQFIFQYYEKEERGRGNFPDRFSARQFPNYSSELNVNALLLGDSALYLCASSATGYQETQYFGPGTRLLVL.

This chain's CDR3 is CAWSSNRGSEQYF. In nucleotides, the CDR3 is TGTGCCTGGAGTAGTAACAGGGGCTCCGAGCAGTACTTC. The chain links TRBV30 to TRBJ2-7, with 7 bases lining up with TRBD1. The V gene end was trimmed by 2 bases and the J gene end by 6 bases; junction bases not matched to a gene: 7. The CDR3 runs to 13 residues. Germline loops: CDR1 GTSNPN, CDR2 SVGIG (reference sequence). Based on the CDR3 plus reference TRBV30 and TRBJ2-7, the full variable domain is SQTIHQWPATLVQPVGSPLSLECTVEGTSNPNLYWYRQAAGRGLQLLFYSVGIGQISSEVPQNLSASRPQDRQFILSSKKLLLSDSGFYLCAWSSNRGSEQYFGPGTRLTVT.

There are a few counts of this clone. The V and J genes are TRBV9 and TRBJ2-2; tentative D call: TRBD2 (6 bases). V lost 0 bases to trimming and J lost 0 bases, with 12 bases between them. The CDR3 sequence is 17 residues long. Germline values: CDR1 SGDLS, CDR2 YYNGEE. CDR3 sequence reads: CASSVGRDRANTGELFF. CDR3 in DNA: TGTGCCAGCAGCGTAGGGAGGGACCGGGCGAACACCGGGGAGCTGTTTTTT.

The chain's CDR3 is CASSLKETGGYTF. CDR3 bases: TGTGCCAGCAGTTTAAAGGAAACGGGGGGCTACACCTTC. The gene calls are TRBV28 and TRBJ1-2; D not certain. This CDR3 has 13 amino acids. The V end was cut by 2 bases, the J end by 8 bases, with 12 bases between. Germline CDR1 is MDHEN and CDR2 is SYDVKM.

V is TRBV7-9 and J is TRBJ2-2; 11 nucleotides line up with TRBD2. The V segment lost 2 bases and the J segment 2 bases; nucleotides outside the gene matches: 4. The CDR3 length is 17 residues. CDR1 is SEHNR and CDR2 is FQNEAQ in the germline V gene (reference sequence). DNA of the CDR3: TGTGCCAGCAGCTTATCTACTAGCGGGAGTAACACCGGGGAGCTGTTTTTT. Translated, it gives CASSLSTSGSNTGELFF.

This chain links TRBV5-6 with TRBJ1-1; 9 bases fit TRBD1. V trimming: 7 bases; J trimming: 4 bases; junction bases outside the gene matches: 14. This CDR3 comprises 16 residues. The germline CDR1 and CDR2 sequences are SGHDT and YYEEEE. In DNA form, the CDR3 reads TGTGCCAGCGGACAGGGGACGAAGGGCATCGGCACTGAAGCTTTCTTT. Translation gives CASGQGTKGIGTEAFF.

The sample holds a few counts of this clone. This rearrangement joins TRBV11-3 to TRBJ1-1; 9 nucleotides align to TRBD1. This CDR3 has 13 amino acids. J was trimmed by 5 bases and V by 3 bases; bases with no gene match: 1. Germline CDR1 is SGHNT and CDR2 is YENEEA. For the CDR3, the DNA is TGTGCCAGCAGCTTCGGACAGGGGACTGAAGCTTTCTTT. Its translation: CASSFGQGTEAFF.

The chain is built from TRBV30 and TRBJ2-6; D is unclear. This CDR3 spans 16 amino acids. Trimming left V 0 bases short and J 0 bases short, with 9 bases between. Germline V gene sequence: CDR1 GTSNPN, CDR2 SVGIG (reference sequence). The CDR3: CAWSVPGVSGANVLTF. The CDR3 nucleotides are TGTGCCTGGAGTGTACCGGGTGTCTCTGGGGCCAACGTCCTGACTTTC. Variable domain in full (rest from reference TRBV30 and TRBJ2-6): SQTIHQWPATLVQPVGSPLSLECTVEGTSNPNLYWYRQAAGRGLQLLFYSVGIGQISSEVPQNLSASRPQDRQFILSSKKLLLSDSGFYLCAWSVPGVSGANVLTFGAGSRLTVL.